This entry features one T cell receptor beta chain sequence. The antigen is unknown. The data originate from a study of beta chain features in type 1 diabetes. The CDR3 loop spans 14 amino acids. V lost 9 bases, J lost 10 bases, and 7 bases stayed unmatched. In germline, CDR1 is LGHNA, CDR2 YSLEER. Expressed TCRB transcripts were sequenced because the entire RNA isolate underwent reverse transcription. Profiled with immunoSEQ multiplex PCR; TCRdb holds only in-frame clones, not every one. The table has under 800,000 clones, about a sixth seen once. Study-wide results and caveats: Naive, central memory and Treg TCRB repertoires seemed to resemble each other more closely in patients than they did in healthy donors.

On average, the one heparinised blood draw given by each donor was approximately 120 mL. The receptor was isolated from a man between 18 and 35 years old in good health. The chain joins TRBV4-3 to TRBJ2-1; 15 bases match TRBD2. Material for sequencing was naive CD4+ T cells from blood. The CDR3 reads CASKRTSGRDEQFF. The CDR3 DNA is TGCGCCAGTAAGAGGACTAGCGGGAGGGACGAGCAGTTCTTC.